The T cell receptor beta chain described here comes from a study of blood T cells in healthy people across ages. A second PCR, run for roughly 6 to 11 cycles, used a sample-barcoded 5' primer plus a J-beta primer mix. MiXCR, applied by TCRdb to the 5' RACE reads, yields one record per CDR3 protein. The table records hundreds of thousands of distinct CDR3 sequences, around 31% of them present only once. Peripheral blood from each donor was collected in a volume of roughly 9.8 milliliters. Study-wide results and limits: Leaving the PBMCs unsorted stopped any conclusive comparison of naive versus antigen-experienced cells. The study found more naive CD4+ cells and higher diversity in long-lived than aged donors.

V shed 1 base and J shed 0 bases, with 11 bases lying between them. Per the germline V gene, CDR1 is SGHTA and CDR2 is FQGNSA. This CDR3 is 16 amino acids long. To note about this clonotype: Its antigen is currently unknown.

The V gene is TRBV7-2, the J gene TRBJ2-3; D is unclear. The specimen was blood. The receptor comes from a woman of 80 years or more in good health. The CDR3 spells CASSLVAKPSTDTQYF. DNA of the CDR3: TGTGCCAGCAGCTTAGTCGCGAAACCTAGCACAGATACGCAGTATTTT.